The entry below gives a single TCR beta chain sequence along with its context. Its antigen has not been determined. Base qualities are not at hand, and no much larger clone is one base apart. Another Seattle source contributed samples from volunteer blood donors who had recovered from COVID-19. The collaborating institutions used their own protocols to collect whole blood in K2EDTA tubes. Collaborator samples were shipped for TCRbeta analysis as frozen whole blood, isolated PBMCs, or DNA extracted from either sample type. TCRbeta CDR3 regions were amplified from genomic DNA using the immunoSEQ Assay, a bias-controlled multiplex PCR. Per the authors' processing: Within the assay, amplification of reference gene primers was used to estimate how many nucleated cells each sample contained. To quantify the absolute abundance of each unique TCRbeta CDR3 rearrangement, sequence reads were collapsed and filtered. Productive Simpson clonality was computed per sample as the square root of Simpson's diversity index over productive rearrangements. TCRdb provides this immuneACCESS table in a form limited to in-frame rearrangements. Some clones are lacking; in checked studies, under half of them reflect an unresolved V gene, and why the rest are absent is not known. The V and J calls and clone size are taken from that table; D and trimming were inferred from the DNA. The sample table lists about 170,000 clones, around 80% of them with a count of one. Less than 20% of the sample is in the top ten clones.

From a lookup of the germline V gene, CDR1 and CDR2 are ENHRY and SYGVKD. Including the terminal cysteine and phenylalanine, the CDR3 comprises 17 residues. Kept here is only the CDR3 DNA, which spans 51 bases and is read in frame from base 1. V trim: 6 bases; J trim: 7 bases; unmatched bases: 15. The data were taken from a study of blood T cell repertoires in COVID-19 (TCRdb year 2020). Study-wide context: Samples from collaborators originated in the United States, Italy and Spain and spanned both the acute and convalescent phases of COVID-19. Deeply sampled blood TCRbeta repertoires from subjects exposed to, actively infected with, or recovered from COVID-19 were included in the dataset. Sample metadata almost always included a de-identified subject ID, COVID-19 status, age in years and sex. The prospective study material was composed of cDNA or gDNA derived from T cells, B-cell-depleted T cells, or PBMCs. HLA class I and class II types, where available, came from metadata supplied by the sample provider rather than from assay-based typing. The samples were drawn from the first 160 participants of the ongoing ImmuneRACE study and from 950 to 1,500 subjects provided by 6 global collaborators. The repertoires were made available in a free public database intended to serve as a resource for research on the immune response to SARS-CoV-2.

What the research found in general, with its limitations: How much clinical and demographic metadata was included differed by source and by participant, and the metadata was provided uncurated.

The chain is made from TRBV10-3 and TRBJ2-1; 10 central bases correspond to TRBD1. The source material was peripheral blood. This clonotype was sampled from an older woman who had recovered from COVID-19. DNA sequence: TGTGCCATCAGCCCCTCCCCGACAGGGGGCATGAGGAATGAGCAGTTCTTC. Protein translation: CAISPSPTGGMRNEQFF.